The 17 T cell receptor beta chains below were found in one sample sequenced in a study of technical replicates of blood from a few donors. The data were produced by immunoSEQ multiplex PCR, yet TCRdb's version contains in-frame clones alone and is incomplete. The sample lists 40,000 to 60,000 clones, approximately 90% occurring once. The sample comprised PBMCs. The receptors stem from a human donor in good health. Some clones in this sample may be carry-over from other donors' samples.

This chain connects TRBV6-6 to TRBJ2-7, with D possibly TRBD2 on 6 matching bases. The V end lost 7 bases, the J end lost 2 bases, and 18 bases lay between the germline ends. There are 15 residues in the CDR3. Germline V gene data show CDR1 as MNHNY and CDR2 as SVGAGI (reference sequence). The CDR3 reads CASTLSRGETYEQYF. The CDR3 bases are TGTGCCAGCACCCTCTCTCGCGGGGAAACCTACGAGCAGTACTTC.

The J gene is TRBJ2-1, the V gene TRBV2; 9 bases agree with TRBD2. Germline assignment: CDR1 SNHLY and CDR2 FYNNEI. The CDR3 has 17 residues. V gave up 10 bases and J gave up 1 base; unmatched junction bases: 14. The CDR3 region has the DNA TGTGCCATCCGAGGGGTTTTGGCGGGAGGGTCCTACAATGAGCAGTTCTTC. It is translated as CAIRGVLAGGSYNEQFF.

V gene TRBV5-8 combines with J gene TRBJ1-4; 9 positions match TRBD1. This CDR3 is 17 amino acids long. V shed 4 bases, J shed 0 bases, and the junction held 7 bases outside the gene matches. Germline assignment: CDR1 SGHTS and CDR2 YDEGEE. This CDR3 reads CASSPGQGLATNEKLFF. CDR3 sequence (DNA): TGTGCCAGCAGCCCGGGACAGGGACTTGCAACTAATGAAAAACTGTTTTTT.

The chain is built from TRBV2 and TRBJ1-1, with D possibly TRBD1 on 5 matching bases. Trimming pared 8 bases from V and 1 base from J, leaving 11 bases between. The CDR3 has 13 residues. The germline V gene has CDR1 SNHLY and CDR2 FYNNEI. This chain's CDR3 is CASLRQTNTEAFF. CDR3 coding DNA: TGTGCCAGCTTAAGACAGACGAACACTGAAGCTTTCTTT.

This CDR3 is CASSSTSGRAADTQYF. The CDR3 nucleotides are TGTGCCAGCAGTTCGACTAGCGGGAGGGCCGCAGATACGCAGTATTTT. The chain combines TRBV6-5 with TRBJ2-3, with 14 positions matching TRBD2. This CDR3 is 16 amino acids long. Per the germline V gene, CDR1 is MNHEY and CDR2 is SVGAGI. V lost 4 bases to trimming and J lost 4 bases; unmatched junction nucleotides: 4.

This clone was recorded only once. This chain joins TRBV27 and TRBJ1-5; 7 positions agree with TRBD1. The CDR3 is 14 amino acids. The V and J ends lost 5 bases and 4 bases, in that order; junction bases with no gene match: 5. Germline CDR1 MNHEY, CDR2 SMNVEV (reference sequence). DNA of the CDR3: TGTGCCAGCAGTCGACAGGGTACTAATCAGCCCCAGCATTTT. It is translated as CASSRQGTNQPQHF.

The rearrangement uses TRBV7-7 and TRBJ2-5; possible D gene TRBD2, 5 bases. The CDR3 loop spans 13 amino acids. Trimming pared 4 bases from V and 5 bases from J, leaving 11 bases between. Germline V gene lookup returns CDR1 SSHAT and CDR2 FNYEAQ (reference sequence). The CDR3 here is CASSSTAGETQYF. The DNA for the CDR3 is TGTGCCAGCAGCTCCACCGCGGGTGAGACCCAGTACTTC.

The rearrangement links TRBV4-3 to TRBJ2-6; D is uncertain. The CDR3 consists of 18 residues. CDR1 and CDR2 (germline): LGHNA, YSLEER. V shed 1 base and J shed 2 bases, with 15 bases lying between them. The CDR3 DNA reads TGCGCCAGCAGCCAAGCCTCGTACTATGGAGCTGGGGCCAACGTCCTGACTTTC. Its protein is CASSQASYYGAGANVLTF.

The J gene is TRBJ2-7, the V gene TRBV28; D possibly corresponds to TRBD1 (6 bases). The germline V gene has CDR1 MDHEN and CDR2 SYDVKM. This CDR3 is 14 amino acids long. With 7 bases removed from V and 7 bases from J, the gap between germline ends came to 20 bases. CDR3 DNA: TGTGCCAGCACGATAGCACAGGGTTCTTTGGAGCAGTACTTC. This gives the protein CASTIAQGSLEQYF.

The chain uses TRBV7-2 and TRBJ1-5; a possible D gene is TRBD1 (6 bases). V lost 1 base and J 7 bases, leaving 11 bases between the germline ends. The CDR3 spans 14 residues. Germline lookup yields CDR1 SGHTA and CDR2 FQGNSA. In nucleotides, the CDR3 is TGTGCCAGCAGCTTAGACAGGGTAGGGCAGCCCCAGCATTTT. Encoded protein: CASSLDRVGQPQHF.

The gene calls are TRBV23-1 and TRBJ2-7, with 9 bases lining up with TRBD2. TRBV23-1 is an ORF, and what it does is uncertain. J lost 6 bases, V lost 0 bases, and 9 bases had no gene match. This CDR3 is built from 16 residues. The CDR3, as DNA: TGCGCCAGCAGTCAATCGCTTGGGCGGGGGGGCCTCGAGCAGTACTTC. This sequence encodes CASSQSLGRGGLEQYF.

The chain uses TRBV5-4 and TRBJ2-3, with D unresolved. The V gene lost 0 bases and the J gene lost 6 bases, with 5 bases spanning the gap. CDR3 length: 12 residues. CDR1 is SGHNT, CDR2 YYREEE, per germline (reference sequence). CDR3 DNA sequence: TGTGCCAGCAGCTTGGATTCGGATACGCAGTATTTT. It is translated as CASSLDSDTQYF.

V usage is TRBV7-3 and J usage is TRBJ1-1, with a weak D call TRBD1 (6 bases). Germline loops: CDR1 SGHTA, CDR2 FQGTGA. The CDR3 length is 14 residues. The V end lost 5 bases, the J end lost 6 bases, and 16 bases lay between the germline ends. As DNA, the CDR3 is TGTGCCAGCAGCCCCAAAGGGGGATATCCTGAAGCTTTCTTT. Protein sequence: CASSPKGGYPEAFF.

The chain combines TRBV4-2 with TRBJ2-1; D ambiguous. V gave up 0 bases and J gave up 8 bases, with 14 bases separating them. This CDR3 has 15 residues. Germline-derived CDR1 and CDR2 are LGHNA and YNFKEQ. DNA for the CDR3: TGTGCCAGCAGCCAAGATCTGTTGGTAGCCGATGAGCAGTTCTTC. This translates into CASSQDLLVADEQFF.

The chain couples TRBV6-6 to TRBJ2-5; the match to TRBD1 covers 7 bases. The CDR3 totals 14 residues. Looked up from germline, CDR1 is MNHNY and CDR2 is SVGAGI (reference sequence). V lost 2 bases and J lost 2; bases outside the gene matches: 2. The DNA for the CDR3 is TGTGCCAGCAGTTACGGGACAGAACAAGAGACCCAGTACTTC. Protein: CASSYGTEQETQYF.

This chain joins TRBV7-3 and TRBJ1-1, with a tentative D call TRBD1 (6 bases). Germline V gene sequence: CDR1 SGHTA, CDR2 FQGTGA. V lost 1 base to trimming and J lost 1 base, with 22 bases between them. The CDR3 sequence is 19 residues long. CDR3 region: CASSLNEFFRDNENTEAFF. CDR3 sequence (DNA): TGTGCCAGCAGCTTAAATGAGTTTTTCCGGGACAACGAGAACACTGAAGCTTTCTTT. The full variable domain, its missing parts supplied by reference TRBV7-3 and TRBJ1-1, is GAGVSQTPSNKVTEKGKYVELRCDPISGHTALYWYRQSLGQGPEFLIYFQGTGAADDSGLPNDRFFAVRPEGSVSTLKIQRTERGDSAVYLCASSLNEFFRDNENTEAFFGQGTRLTVV.

The V call is TRBV7-2, the J call TRBJ2-7; a weak D match, TRBD1 (5 bases). CDR1 and CDR2 from the germline V gene are SGHTA and FQGNSA. The CDR3 is 13 amino acids. V dropped 4 bases and J dropped 2 bases, with 9 bases sitting between them. In nucleotides, the CDR3 is TGTGCCAGCAGCTCGAGGACAACCTACGAGCAGTACTTC. Amino acids: CASSSRTTYEQYF.